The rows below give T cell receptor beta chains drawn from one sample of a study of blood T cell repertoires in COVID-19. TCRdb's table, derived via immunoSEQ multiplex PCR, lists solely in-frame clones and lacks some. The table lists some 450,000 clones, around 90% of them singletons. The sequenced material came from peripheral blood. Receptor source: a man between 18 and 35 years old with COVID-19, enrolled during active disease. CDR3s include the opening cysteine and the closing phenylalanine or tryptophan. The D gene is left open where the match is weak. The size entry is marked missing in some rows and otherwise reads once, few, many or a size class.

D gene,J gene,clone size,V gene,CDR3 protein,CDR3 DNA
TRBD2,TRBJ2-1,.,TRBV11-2,CASSQRALAVSGNEQFF,TGTGCCAGCAGCCAGAGGGCACTAGCGGTTTCGGGGAATGAGCAGTTCTTC
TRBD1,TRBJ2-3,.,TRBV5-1,CASNQGAGDTQYF,TGCGCCAGCAATCAGGGGGCTGGAGATACGCAGTATTTT
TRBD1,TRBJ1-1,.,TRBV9,CASSVNGQGALAFF,TGTGCCAGCAGCGTAAACGGACAGGGGGCTTTAGCTTTCTTT
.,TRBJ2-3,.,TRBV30,CAWSLSVDTQYF,TGTGCCTGGAGCTTGTCCGTAGATACGCAGTATTTT
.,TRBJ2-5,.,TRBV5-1,CASRTQETQYF,TGCGCCAGCAGGACTCAAGAGACCCAGTACTTC
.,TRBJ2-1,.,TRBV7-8,CASSFQGNEQFF,TGTGCCAGCAGCTTCCAGGGAAATGAGCAGTTCTTC
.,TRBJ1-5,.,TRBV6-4,CASSGGGRANQPQHF,TGTGCCAGCAGTGGGGGGGGCAGGGCCAATCAGCCCCAGCATTTT
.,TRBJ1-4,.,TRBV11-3,CASREFYRGWNEKLFF,TGTGCCAGCAGGGAATTTTACCGGGGATGGAATGAAAAACTGTTTTTT
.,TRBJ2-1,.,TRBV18,CASSPPDTYNEQFF,TGTGCCAGCTCACCACCGGACACCTACAATGAGCAGTTCTTC
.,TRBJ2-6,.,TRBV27,CASSLRTHPISGANVLTF,TGTGCCAGCAGTTTACGGACACACCCGATCTCTGGGGCCAACGTCCTGACTTTC
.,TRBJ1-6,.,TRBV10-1,CASSREDSPLHF,TGCGCCAGCAGCAGGGAGGATTCACCCCTCCACTTT
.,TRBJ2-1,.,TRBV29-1,CSVETDPSYNEQFF,TGCAGCGTTGAAACAGACCCTTCCTACAATGAGCAGTTCTTC
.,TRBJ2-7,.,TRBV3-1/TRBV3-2,CASSHSLLTTSYEQYF,TGTGCCAGCAGCCATTCTTTATTAACAACTAGCTACGAGCAGTACTTC
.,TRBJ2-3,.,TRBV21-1,CASRVVGDTQYF,TGTGCCAGCAGGGTAGTTGGAGATACGCAGTATTTT
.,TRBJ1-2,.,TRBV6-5,CASSYTGRDGYTF,TGTGCCAGCAGTTACACAGGGCGAGATGGCTACACCTTC
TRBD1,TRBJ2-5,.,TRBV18,CASSPLRGRQETQYF,TGTGCCAGCTCACCGCTCAGGGGGCGCCAAGAGACCCAGTACTTC
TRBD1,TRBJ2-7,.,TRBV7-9,CASSLGTGVHEQYF,TGTGCCAGCAGCTTAGGGACAGGGGTTCACGAGCAGTACTTC
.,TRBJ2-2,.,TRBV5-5,CASSLALSGELFF,TGTGCCAGCAGCTTGGCCCTGTCCGGGGAGCTGTTTTTT
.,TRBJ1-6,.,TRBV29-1,CSVSAGNNSPLHF,TGCAGCGTTTCGGCAGGGAATAATTCACCCCTCCACTTT
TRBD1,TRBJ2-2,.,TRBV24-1,CATSAGQSGELFF,TGTGCCACCAGTGCGGGACAGTCCGGGGAGCTGTTTTTT
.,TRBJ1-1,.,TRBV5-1,CASSFEKEAFF,TGCGCCAGCAGCTTCGAGAAGGAAGCTTTCTTT
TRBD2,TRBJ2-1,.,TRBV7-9,CASSVGTSGSSYNEQFF,TGTGCCAGCAGCGTAGGGACTAGCGGGTCCTCCTACAATGAGCAGTTCTTC
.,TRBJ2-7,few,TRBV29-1,CSVEDSGASYEQYF,TGCAGCGTTGAAGATTCAGGGGCGTCCTACGAGCAGTACTTC
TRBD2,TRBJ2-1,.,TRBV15,CATSRDAGGVNEQFF,TGTGCCACCAGCAGAGATGCGGGAGGGGTCAATGAGCAGTTCTTC
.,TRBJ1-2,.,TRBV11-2,CASSKGDRLYGYTF,TGTGCCAGCAGCAAGGGGGACCGACTCTATGGCTACACCTTC
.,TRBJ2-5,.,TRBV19,CASSSGETQYF,TGTGCCAGTAGCTCCGGAGAGACCCAGTACTTC
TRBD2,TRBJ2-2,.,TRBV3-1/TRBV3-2,CASSREGKQVNTGELFF,TGTGCCAGCAGCCGGGAGGGGAAACAGGTGAACACCGGGGAGCTGTTTTTT
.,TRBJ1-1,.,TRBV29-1,CSAAGGPRSAEAFF,TGCAGCGCTGCGGGGGGCCCACGGTCCGCTGAAGCTTTCTTT
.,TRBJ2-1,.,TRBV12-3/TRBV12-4,CASRPGAYNEQFF,TGTGCCAGCAGGCCCGGGGCCTACAATGAGCAGTTCTTC
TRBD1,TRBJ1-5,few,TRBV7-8,CASSPGTGNQPQHF,TGTGCCAGCAGCCCTGGGACAGGTAATCAGCCCCAGCATTTT
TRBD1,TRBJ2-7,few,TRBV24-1,CATSLVDRGSPLEQYF,TGTGCCACCAGTCTCGTGGACAGGGGGTCTCCCCTCGAGCAGTACTTC
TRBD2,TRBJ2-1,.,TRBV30,CAWSSKTSGRANEQFF,TGTGCCTGGAGTTCAAAAACTAGCGGGAGGGCCAATGAGCAGTTCTTC
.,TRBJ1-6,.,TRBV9,CASSGQTALNSPLHF,TGTGCCAGCAGCGGGCAGACAGCCCTAAATTCACCCCTCCACTTT
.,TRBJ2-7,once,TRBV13,CASSLALAAHHEQYF,TGTGCCAGCAGCTTAGCATTAGCGGCCCACCACGAGCAGTACTTC
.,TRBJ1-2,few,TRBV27,CASRGGVGYTF,TGTGCCAGCAGAGGGGGAGTTGGCTACACCTTC
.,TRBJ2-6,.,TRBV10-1,CASSESRRTTTYSGANVLTF,TGCGCCAGCAGTGAGTCCCGGCGAACCACTACTTACTCTGGGGCCAACGTCCTGACTTTC
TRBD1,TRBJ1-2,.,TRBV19,CASSPGTGVWYGYTF,TGTGCCAGTAGTCCCGGGACAGGGGTTTGGTATGGCTACACCTTC
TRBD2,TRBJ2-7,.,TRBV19,CASSTSGTSSYEQYF,TGTGCCAGTAGTACCTCCGGGACTAGCAGTTACGAGCAGTACTTC
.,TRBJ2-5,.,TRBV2,CASNEAVETQYF,TGTGCCAGCAACGAGGCGGTGGAGACCCAGTACTTC
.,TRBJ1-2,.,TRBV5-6,CASNLGGLANYGYTF,TGTGCCAGCAACTTGGGAGGCCTAGCTAACTATGGCTACACCTTC
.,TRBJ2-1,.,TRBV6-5,CASRMRRGYNEQFF,TGTGCCAGCAGGATGAGGCGGGGTTACAATGAGCAGTTCTTC
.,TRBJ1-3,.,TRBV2,CASSWIPRGGGNTIYF,TGTGCCAGCAGTTGGATCCCCCGGGGAGGAGGAAACACCATATATTTT
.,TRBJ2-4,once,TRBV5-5,CASSLEAGWYIQYF,TGTGCCAGCAGCTTGGAGGCAGGGTGGTACATTCAGTACTTC
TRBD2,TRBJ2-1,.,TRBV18,CASSPPPRLAGAYNEQFF,TGTGCCAGCTCACCACCTCCGAGACTAGCGGGCGCCTACAATGAGCAGTTCTTC
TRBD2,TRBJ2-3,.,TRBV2,CASSPLGRGKSADTQYF,TGTGCCAGCAGCCCCCTCGGGAGGGGTAAATCGGCAGATACGCAGTATTTT
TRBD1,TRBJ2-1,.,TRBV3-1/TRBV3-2,CASSFYRGNEQFF,TGTGCCAGCAGCTTCTACAGGGGGAATGAGCAGTTCTTC
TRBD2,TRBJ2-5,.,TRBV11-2,CASSSSLAGWRGTQYF,TGTGCCAGCAGCTCTTCCCTAGCGGGGTGGAGGGGGACCCAGTACTTC
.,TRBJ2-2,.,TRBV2,CASSRGAAGTGELFF,TGTGCCAGCTCACGAGGGGCGGCGGGGACCGGGGAGCTGTTTTTT
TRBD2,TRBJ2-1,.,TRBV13,CASSLRVGGRATYNEQFF,TGTGCCAGCAGCTTACGGGTCGGGGGGAGGGCGACCTACAATGAGCAGTTCTTC